This T cell receptor (beta chain) was observed in a study of cytomegalovirus exposure and HLA in healthy donors. Points from the study as a whole: An observed cluster of highly shared sequence variants was recorded as a likely sequencing artifact. Investigators reported 164 TCR beta chains as tied to cytomegalovirus. A later analysis found TCR association rates differed by HLA locus, highest for DRB1 and lowest for HLA-C. There were a few CMV-associated chains whose specificity for CMV antigens was confirmed in vitro.

V gave up 3 bases and J gave up 3 bases; unmatched junction bases: 2. Per germline, CDR1 SGHKS and CDR2 YYEKEE (reference sequence). The CDR3 runs 13 residues. With respect to this clone: Antigen unknown.

PCR was performed using 60 Vbeta and 13 Jbeta primers. Using immunoSEQ multiplex PCR, the repertoire was profiled, and TCRdb retains in-frame clones only, with some absent. The table has 84,000 or so clones, around 85% seen once. Sequencing was performed on PBMCs. The V and J genes are TRBV5-5 and TRBJ2-7; 8 bases are shared with TRBD1. The TCR comes from a man aged 30 to 39 in good health and CMV-seronegative. The CDR3 DNA sequence: TGTGCCAGCAGCTCGGACAGGGTCTACGAGCAGTACTTC. It encodes CASSSDRVYEQYF. The variable domain in full, completed from reference TRBV5-5 and TRBJ2-7, reads DAGVTQSPTHLIKTRGQQVTLRCSPISGHKSVSWYQQVLGQGPQFIFQYYEKEERGRGNFPDRFSARQFPNYSSELNVNALLLGDSALYLCASSSDRVYEQYFGPGTRLTVT.